This T cell receptor beta chain was recovered during a study of blood T cell repertoires in COVID-19. Study context: Sites in the United States, Italy and Spain provided acute and convalescent COVID-19 samples. PBMCs, B-cell-depleted T cells, or T cells were the source of the cDNA or gDNA that made up the material.

Authors' data handling: Amplification with reference gene primers provided the estimates of nucleated cell counts. Method: immunoSEQ multiplex PCR; TCRdb's copy keeps in-frame clones and lacks some. V and J calls and clone size come straight from that table; D and trimming were deduced from the DNA. The table includes some 170,000 clones, 82% detected once. The source is a woman between 70 and 85 years old with acute or convalescent COVID-19. Specimen: peripheral blood.

Here the CDR3 DNA reads TGTGCCAGCAGCGCGGAACTAGTTTCGCGGGAGCTGTTTTTT. Residues: CASSAELVSRELFF. The genes are TRBV5-4 and TRBJ2-2; possibly TRBD2 for D (5 bases). Trimming stripped 4 bases from V and 9 bases from J, with 16 bases between. Germline-derived CDR1 and CDR2 are SGHNT and YYREEE (reference sequence). The CDR3 is made up of 14 amino acids.